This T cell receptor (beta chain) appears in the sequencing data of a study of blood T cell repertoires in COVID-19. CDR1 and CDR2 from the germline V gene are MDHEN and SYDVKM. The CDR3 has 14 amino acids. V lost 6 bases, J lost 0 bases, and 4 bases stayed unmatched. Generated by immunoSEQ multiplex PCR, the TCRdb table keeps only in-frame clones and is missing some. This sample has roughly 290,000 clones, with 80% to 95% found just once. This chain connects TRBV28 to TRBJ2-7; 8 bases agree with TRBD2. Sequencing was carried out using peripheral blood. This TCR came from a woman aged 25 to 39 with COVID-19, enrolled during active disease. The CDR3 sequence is CASSSGTSSYEQYF. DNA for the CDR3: TGTGCCAGCAGCTCCGGGACTAGCTCCTACGAGCAGTACTTC.